The 5 T cell receptor gamma chains reported below all come from one sample, sequenced in a study of γδ T cells in repeated Plasmodium falciparum infection (dated by TCRdb to about 2021). Libraries were constructed by multiplex PCR. Sequenced on an Illumina MiSeq. Clones were re-identified by TCRdb from the public reads with CATT, and rows with the same DNA were merged. Counted in this sample were approximately 30,000 gamma-chain clones; over 1.3% of them appeared once. The ten biggest clones cover less than 20% of the sample. Vgamma9/Vdelta2+ and Vdelta2-negative gammadelta T cell populations were flow-sorted from peripheral blood mononuclear cells for bulk TCR repertoire analysis. Sequenced: gamma-delta T cells from blood. These receptors all come from a pool of human donors (malaria-infected and uninfected, not separated).

This clone was found many times. A read error may be the cause here, since a much bigger clone is one base away. Within the sample, other DNA sequences also encode this same CDR3. V and J are TRGV4 and TRGJ1 or TRGJ2. This CDR3 is built from 12 residues. The J segment lost 7 bases and the V segment lost 1 base, leaving 4 bases of the junction unmatched. Germline CDR1 is EGSTGY and CDR2 is YDSYTSSV. The CDR3 is CATWDGRYKKLF. The CDR3 bases are TGTGCCACCTGGGATGGCCGCTATAAGAAACTCTTT.

This clone turned up a few times. The protein given by TCRdb reflects a much larger clone and differs at residue 10 from this DNA's translation, likely from a read error; the protein shown is the DNA's translation. The genes are TRGV3 and TRGJ1 or TRGJ2. As TCRdb names no J gene, one was assigned here on the basis of a DNA match to germline. Germline lookup yields CDR1 VTNTFY and CDR2 YDVSTARD (reference sequence). CDR3 length: 13 residues. CDR3 sequence: CATWDGYYYRKLF. The CDR3 DNA reads TGTGCCACCTGGGACGGTTATTATTATAGGAAACTCTTT.

This clone has a handful of counts. A far larger clone lies a single base away; this is likely a read error. The same CDR3 can be traced to other DNA sequences in this sample. The chain employs TRGV8 and TRGJ1 or TRGJ2. TCRdb records no J gene; here it was assigned by comparing the DNA to germline. Germline CDR1 VENAVY, CDR2 YDSYNSRV. This CDR3 region has 13 residues. Trimming at V came to 6 bases and at J to 4 bases, leaving 9 bases not matched to a gene. CDR3 loop: CATWPKNYYKKLF. The CDR3 coding sequence is TGTGCCACCTGGCCCAAGAACTATTATAAGAAACTCTTT.

This clone has more than one count but fewer than ten. This likely traces to a read error, being one base from a far larger clone. At the DNA level, this CDR3 is encoded by other sequences in the same sample as well. The chain combines TRGV4 with TRGJ1 or TRGJ2. TCRdb supplies no J gene; here it was assigned by aligning the nucleotide sequence to germline. This CDR3 spans 14 amino acids. Trimming took 2 bases from V and 8 from J; bases not matched to a gene: 12. From germline, CDR1 is EGSTGY and CDR2 YDSYTSSV. CDR3 sequence reads: CATWDEEGGNKKLF. DNA for the CDR3: TGTGCCACCTGGGATGAGGAGGGGGGAAATAAGAAACTCTTT.

At least ten counts were recorded for this clone. The TCRdb protein, from a much larger clone, departs from this DNA's translation at residue 3, likely by read error; the protein shown derives from the DNA. This chain connects TRGV4 to TRGJ1 or TRGJ2. The J gene comes from matching the DNA to germline here; TCRdb lacks it. CDR3 length: 12 amino acids. Germline assignment: CDR1 EGSTGY and CDR2 YDSYTSSV. CDR3 loop: CAAWDGHYKKLF. The CDR3 region has the DNA TGTGCCGCCTGGGATGGGCACTATAAGAAACTCTTT.